Included here is one TCR beta chain sequence, with context. Its antigen is not known. The V gene lost 0 bases and the J gene lost 7 bases, with 13 bases spanning the gap. The CDR3 consists of 14 residues. Germline lookup yields CDR1 GTSNPN and CDR2 SVGIG (reference sequence). The sample comes from a study of cytomegalovirus exposure and HLA in healthy donors. General observations from the study: A cluster of highly shared sequence variants was likely a sequencing artifact.

Researchers ran the PCR with 60 Vbeta and 13 Jbeta primers. Per the original methods: An analysis performed later counted about 80 million unique TCR beta chains (roughly 11 million of them shared). TCRdb's table, derived via immunoSEQ multiplex PCR, lists solely in-frame clones and lacks some. The V and J calls and clone size were taken over from that table, and D and trimming were inferred from the DNA. The sample lists over 120,000 clones; around 80% were seen once. Input material: PBMCs. This clonotype was obtained from a man in his forties or fifties in good health and CMV-seronegative. The chain recombines TRBV30 with TRBJ1-5, with D uncertain. As DNA, the CDR3 is TGTGCCTGGAGTGTAGATAGAGGTTCACAGCCCCAGCATTTT. It yields the protein CAWSVDRGSQPQHF.